These 27 T cell receptor beta chains came from one sample sequenced in a study of cytomegalovirus exposure and HLA in healthy donors. Vbeta (60) and Jbeta (13) primers were used in the PCR. The data were produced by immunoSEQ multiplex PCR, yet TCRdb's version contains in-frame clones alone and is incomplete. The table has nearly 110,000 clones, roughly 80% seen once. Sequencing was performed on PBMCs. The receptors derive from a man younger than 45 in good health and CMV-seronegative.

This chain joins TRBV27 and TRBJ2-7; TRBD1 agrees at 9 bases. The CDR3 is 14 residues long. J gave up 5 bases and V 3 bases, and 5 bases lay outside the gene matches. CDR1 and CDR2 (germline): MNHEY, SMNVEV (reference sequence). The CDR3 protein is CASSFIQGAHEQYF. The CDR3 DNA follows: TGTGCCAGCAGTTTCATACAGGGGGCCCACGAGCAGTACTTC.

This sequence joins TRBV9 and TRBJ2-1; D perhaps matches TRBD2 (5 bases). V shed 2 bases and J shed 9 bases, with 12 bases lying between them. The CDR3 length is 13 residues. CDR1 and CDR2 from the germline V gene are SGDLS and YYNGEE. The CDR3 loop reads CASSVFEGVEQFF. DNA for the CDR3: TGTGCCAGCAGCGTTTTCGAGGGAGTTGAGCAGTTCTTC.

The V and J genes are TRBV9 and TRBJ2-1; D is perhaps TRBD2 (6 bases). The germline V gene has CDR1 SGDLS and CDR2 YYNGEE. The V end was cut by 0 bases, the J end by 6 bases, with 16 bases between. The CDR3 contains 16 residues. Here the CDR3 DNA reads TGTGCCAGCAGCGTAGGGGATGGAGGGAGGTTCAATGAGCAGTTCTTC. Amino acids: CASSVGDGGRFNEQFF. The full variable domain, with the rest looked up from reference TRBV9 and TRBJ2-1, is DSGVTQTPKHLITATGQRVTLRCSPRSGDLSVYWYQQSLDQGLQFLIQYYNGEERAKGNILERFSAQQFPDLHSELNLSSLELGDSALYFCASSVGDGGRFNEQFFGPGTRLTVL.

V usage is TRBV18 and J usage is TRBJ2-5; D remains ambiguous. The CDR3 totals 15 residues. Trimming took 2 bases from V and 2 from J, leaving 12 bases between them. Germline assignment: CDR1 KGHSH and CDR2 LQKENI. DNA of the CDR3: TGTGCCAGCTCACCAAATATGAGGCCACAAGAGACCCAGTACTTC. Translating it yields CASSPNMRPQETQYF.

CDR3 residues: CAWSVQEYQPQHF. The CDR3 bases are TGTGCCTGGAGTGTACAGGAGTATCAGCCCCAGCATTTT. The rearrangement joins TRBV30 to TRBJ1-5; tentatively, D is TRBD1 (5 bases). This CDR3 is built from 13 residues. V dropped 0 bases and J dropped 5 bases, with 8 bases sitting between them. Germline V CDR1 and CDR2: GTSNPN, SVGIG (reference sequence).

V gene TRBV29-1 combines with J gene TRBJ2-3; 7 bases match TRBD1. V was clipped by 2 bases and J by 4 bases; unmatched bases: 18. The CDR3 length is 18 residues. Germline V lookup: CDR1 SQVTM, CDR2 ANQGSEA. CDR3 coding DNA: TGCAGCGTTGAAATCGAGGGACAGCCAACCTCCCTTCCAGATACGCAGTATTTT. Its translation: CSVEIEGQPTSLPDTQYF.

The rearrangement links TRBV12-5 to TRBJ2-7; D perhaps matches TRBD2 (7 bases). V dropped 6 bases and J dropped 3 bases, with 12 bases sitting between them. Per germline, CDR1 LGHNT and CDR2 FRNRAP. This CDR3 is built from 13 residues. CDR3 region: CASGPGGGYEQYF. CDR3 sequence (DNA): TGTGCTAGTGGCCCGGGGGGCGGCTACGAGCAGTACTTC.

The chain uses TRBV6-5 and TRBJ2-1, with 11 positions matching TRBD2. The CDR3 covers 16 residues. Germline CDR1 is MNHEY and CDR2 is SVGAGI. The trim removed 2 bases at V and 5 bases at J, leaving 5 bases unmatched. In DNA, the CDR3 is TGTGCCAGCAGTTACGCTGCTAGCGGGAGGAACAATGAGCAGTTCTTC. It codes for CASSYAASGRNNEQFF.

The chain joins TRBV6-5 to TRBJ2-7, with 7 positions matching TRBD2. There are 15 residues in the CDR3. V was pared by 0 bases and J by 1 base, with 3 bases of the junction left unmatched. Germline V gene lookup returns CDR1 MNHEY and CDR2 SVGAGI. The CDR3 loop reads CASSYSRGISYEQYF. For the CDR3, the DNA is TGTGCCAGCAGTTACTCGCGGGGGATTTCCTACGAGCAGTACTTC.

As concerns this clone: At the DNA level, this CDR3 is encoded by other sequences in the same sample as well. The chain has TRBV9 and TRBJ2-7; D is possibly TRBD1 (6 bases). CDR3 size: 15 residues. The V end lost 0 bases, the J end lost 2 bases, and 12 bases lay between the germline ends. In germline, CDR1 is SGDLS, CDR2 YYNGEE. In nucleotides, the CDR3 is TGTGCCAGCAGCGTAGGTGGCCAGGGGACCTACGAGCAGTACTTC. It translates to CASSVGGQGTYEQYF.

The rearrangement joins TRBV7-8 to TRBJ2-3, with TRBD2 identical over 11 bases. The CDR3 runs to 18 residues. CDR1 is SGHVS and CDR2 is FQNEAQ in the germline V gene. The V segment lost 5 bases and the J segment 2 bases; nucleotides outside the gene matches: 12. CDR3 coding DNA: TGTGCCAGCAGCCCCAACGGGCTAGCGGGGGGAGCCACAGATACGCAGTATTTT. Its protein is CASSPNGLAGGATDTQYF.

For this clone: The same CDR3 can be traced to other DNA sequences in this sample. This chain connects TRBV6-5 to TRBJ2-1; TRBD2 aligns across 8 bases. The CDR3 length is 16 residues. V shed 0 bases, J shed 6 bases, and the junction held 7 bases outside the gene matches. Germline V gives CDR1 MNHEY, CDR2 SVGAGI. CDR3 sequence: CASSYSGLAGGNEQFF. CDR3 DNA: TGTGCCAGCAGTTACTCTGGACTAGCAGGTGGCAATGAGCAGTTCTTC.

Only a few counts were recorded for this clone. The CDR3 DNA is TGTGCCAGCAGAAGTGAGGGCGGGGGGACCTACAATGAGCAGTTCTTC. It yields the protein CASRSEGGGTYNEQFF. The chain recombines TRBV4-2 with TRBJ2-1; TRBD2 matches at 8 bases. From germline, CDR1 is LGHNA and CDR2 YNFKEQ. The CDR3 has 16 amino acids. V was pared by 6 bases and J by 2 bases, with 9 bases of the junction left unmatched.

This clone was counted a single time. This chain connects TRBV27 to TRBJ1-2; 7 bases match TRBD1. CDR1 MNHEY and CDR2 SMNVEV come from the germline V gene (reference sequence). The ends lost 3 bases at V and 3 bases at J; junction bases unmatched: 1. This CDR3 spans 13 amino acids. The DNA for the CDR3 is TGTGCCAGCAGTTTCGGACAGGACTATGGCTACACCTTC. It encodes CASSFGQDYGYTF.

This clone was found a few times. The chain combines TRBV28 with TRBJ1-3; D not resolved. This CDR3 spans 15 amino acids. Trimming left V 3 bases short and J 0 bases short, with 9 bases between. Germline V gene sequence: CDR1 MDHEN, CDR2 SYDVKM. The DNA of the CDR3 is TGTGCCAGCAGTTTCGTGGCCAACTCTGGAAACACCATATATTTT. Amino acid sequence: CASSFVANSGNTIYF.

This clone was seen a few times. The V call is TRBV4-1, the J call TRBJ1-5, with a possible D match to TRBD1 (6 bases). Germline V lookup: CDR1 MGHRA, CDR2 YSYEKL. The CDR3 totals 17 residues. Trimming left V 0 bases short and J 2 bases short, with 14 bases between. The CDR3 DNA follows: TGCGCCAGCAGCCAAGATAAAGGCCAGGGGCGCAATCAGCCCCAGCATTTT. Amino acids: CASSQDKGQGRNQPQHF.

DNA of the CDR3: TGTGCCAGCAGTATAAACAGGGTGGGGAGCGAGACCCAGTACTTC. Its protein is CASSINRVGSETQYF. The V call is TRBV6-1, the J call TRBJ2-5; D possibly corresponds to TRBD1 (6 bases). The germline V and J ends were trimmed by 5 bases and 5 bases, with 18 bases remaining between them. Germline CDR1 MNHNS, CDR2 SASEGT. This CDR3 spans 15 amino acids.

V and J are TRBV10-3 and TRBJ2-7, with 7 bases fitting TRBD1. CDR1 and CDR2 from the germline V gene are ENHRY and SYGVKD. The CDR3 is made up of 14 amino acids. The V gene end was trimmed by 4 bases and the J gene end by 5 bases; junction bases not matched to a gene: 8. The CDR3 nucleotides are TGTGCCATCAGTGGGGGACAGCCAAGCGACGAGCAGTACTTC. As protein: CAISGGQPSDEQYF.

This chain joins TRBV6-5 and TRBJ2-7; the D gene is possibly TRBD1 (6 bases). There are 11 residues in the CDR3. Germline V gene sequence: CDR1 MNHEY, CDR2 SVGAGI. V was trimmed by 5 bases and J by 6 bases, leaving 8 bases between them. CDR3 bases: TGTGCCAGCAGTACGACAGGCGAGCAGTACTTC. This sequence encodes CASSTTGEQYF.

The chain recombines TRBV2 with TRBJ1-2, with D unresolved. Germline V gene sequence: CDR1 SNHLY, CDR2 FYNNEI. This CDR3 region has 13 residues. Trimming left V 8 bases short and J 7 bases short, with 17 bases between. The CDR3 DNA reads TGTGCCAGCTTGAGAGGTCTCCGAAGTGGCTACACCTTC. This codes for CASLRGLRSGYTF.

This rearrangement joins TRBV9 to TRBJ2-5; 8 nucleotides align to TRBD2. With 4 bases clipped from V and 5 bases from J, the junction kept 4 bases outside the gene matches. CDR3 length: 13 residues. Germline V lookup: CDR1 SGDLS, CDR2 YYNGEE. CDR3 sequence (DNA): TGTGCCAGCAGCCGGGGGGGGCGGGAGACCCAGTACTTC. Its protein is CASSRGGRETQYF.

The gene calls are TRBV13 and TRBJ1-2, with no clear D. The CDR3 consists of 13 residues. Germline CDR1 PRHDT, CDR2 FYEKMQ (reference sequence). V lost 3 bases and J 3 bases, leaving 8 bases between the germline ends. CDR3 sequence reads: CASSFGSDYGYTF. CDR3 coding DNA: TGTGCCAGCAGCTTCGGGTCAGACTATGGCTACACCTTC.

There are a few counts of this clone. The rearrangement links TRBV15 to TRBJ2-1, with TRBD1 as a possible D gene (6 bases). Germline V gives CDR1 LNHNV, CDR2 YYDKDF (reference sequence). The ends were cut back, 4 bases at V and 4 bases at J, with 14 bases in the middle. The CDR3 length is 15 residues. The CDR3 here is CATSIRDKSYNEQFF. CDR3 sequence (DNA): TGTGCCACCAGCATCCGGGACAAATCTTACAATGAGCAGTTCTTC. Variable domain in full (rest from reference TRBV15 and TRBJ2-1): DAMVIQNPRYQVTQFGKPVTLSCSQTLNHNVMYWYQQKSSQAPKLLFHYYDKDFNNEADTPDNFQSRRPNTSFCFLDIRSPGLGDTAMYLCATSIRDKSYNEQFFGPGTRLTVL.

The chain joins TRBV10-1 to TRBJ2-7, with 9 positions matching TRBD1. Germline V gives CDR1 WNHNN, CDR2 SYGVQD (reference sequence). This CDR3 spans 14 amino acids. Losses at the gene ends were 0 bases for V and 4 bases for J; bases not matched to a gene: 1. The CDR3 DNA reads as TGCGCCAGCAGTGAGTCGGGACAGGGATACGAGCAGTACTTC. It is translated as CASSESGQGYEQYF.

The CDR3 DNA reads as TGCGCCAGCAGACCCAGGGGAGCACCAGATACGCAGTATTTT. This codes for CASRPRGAPDTQYF. The chain combines TRBV10-2 with TRBJ2-3, with D perhaps matching TRBD1 (6 bases). The CDR3 is made up of 14 amino acids. V was cut by 6 bases and J by 4 bases, with 14 bases left in between. Germline V gene lookup returns CDR1 WSHSY and CDR2 SAAADI.

The gene calls are TRBV28 and TRBJ2-2; no clear D gene. Germline V lookup: CDR1 MDHEN, CDR2 SYDVKM. The CDR3 length is 15 residues. The ends were cut back, 5 bases at V and 1 base at J, with 11 bases in the middle. The DNA of the CDR3 is TGTGCCAGCAGTCCCCAGACACGGAACACCGGGGAGCTGTTTTTT. Protein: CASSPQTRNTGELFF.

This rearrangement joins TRBV4-1 to TRBJ2-1, with D tentatively TRBD2 (6 bases). The CDR3 is 11 amino acids. Germline CDR1 MGHRA, CDR2 YSYEKL. Trimming left V 3 bases short and J 9 bases short, with 6 bases between. The CDR3 region has the DNA TGCGCCAGCAGCCAGGGGGGTGAGCAGTTCTTC. Its protein product is CASSQGGEQFF.